This T cell receptor beta chain stems from a study of blood T cell repertoires in COVID-19. Across the study: The samples span acute and convalescent COVID-19 from the United States, Italy and Spain.

The ends were cut back, 2 bases at V and 6 bases at J, with 14 bases in the middle. CDR3 length: 15 residues. Germline CDR1 is LNHNV and CDR2 is YYDKDF (reference sequence). Clinical history reported by participants formed the basis on which cohorts were assigned. Recovered status applied to Cohort 3 donors who had two consecutive negative PCRs. It also applied to those with clearance or with symptom resolution. TCRdb's copy holds only in-frame clones and misses some; the assay was immunoSEQ multiplex PCR. Of 150,000 to 200,000 clones listed, more than 70% are singletons. The receptor was derived from a woman in her thirties who had recovered from COVID-19. Sequencing was done on a sample of PBMCs or T cells enriched from blood (not recorded which). The chain uses TRBV15 and TRBJ2-1, with a tentative D call TRBD1 (7 bases). CDR3 residues: CATSRKAQGGNEQFF. Written as DNA, the CDR3 is TGTGCCACCAGCAGAAAGGCCCAGGGGGGCAATGAGCAGTTCTTC.